A selection of T cell receptor beta chains follows, all from one sample in a study of T cells after yellow fever vaccination. TCRdb analysed the 5' RACE reads with MiXCR anew, one entry per CDR3 protein. The sample records under 300,000 distinct CDR3 sequences, 6.9% being singletons. The sequencing here drew on CD4+ T cells sorted from PBMCs, taken 15 days after the yellow fever booster vaccination. Source of these receptors: a man aged 25-40 years who received the YFV17D yellow fever vaccine. The CDR3 runs from the conserved cysteine through the conserved F or W. D genes are given only for firm matches. Part of the rows lack a size; the others show once, few, many or a class for expanded clones.

size: -; J: TRBJ1-6; V: TRBV10-3; D: -; DNA: TGTGCCATCAGCCCTGACAGGACAAATTCACCCCTCCACTTT; CDR3: CAISPDRTNSPLHF
size: -; J: TRBJ1-6; V: TRBV12-3/TRBV12-4; D: -; DNA: TGTGCCAGCAGCGACTTTCCCCGGTCACCCCTCCACTTT; CDR3: CASSDFPRSPLHF
size: few; J: TRBJ1-1; V: TRBV10-3; D: -; DNA: TGTGCCATCAGTGAGTCAGTCGGGAACACTGAAGCTTTCTTT; CDR3: CAISESVGNTEAFF
size: -; J: TRBJ1-1; V: TRBV6-1; D: -; DNA: TGTGCCAGCATCGTAATTAAAGGGATCGGGAACACTGAAGCTTTCTTT; CDR3: CASIVIKGIGNTEAFF
size: few; J: TRBJ2-3; V: TRBV5-1; D: TRBD2; DNA: TGCGCCAGCAGCTTCCCGGGACTAGCGGGTCTCGATACGCAGTATTTT; CDR3: CASSFPGLAGLDTQYF
size: few; J: TRBJ2-3; V: TRBV29-1; D: TRBD1; DNA: TGCAGCGCCGGGACAGGGGCAGATACGCAGTATTTT; CDR3: CSAGTGADTQYF
size: many; J: TRBJ2-1; V: TRBV20-1; D: TRBD2; DNA: TGCAGTGCTATTCGACTAGCGGGAGGGAAGGATGAGCAGTTCTTC; CDR3: CSAIRLAGGKDEQFF
size: many; J: TRBJ2-1; V: TRBV20-1; D: -; DNA: TGCAGCGCCCTGGGGGGCCCTGGTGGAGGGGAGCAGTTCTTC; CDR3: CSALGGPGGGEQFF
size: few; J: TRBJ2-7; V: TRBV3-1; D: -; DNA: TGTGCCAGCAGCCAAGCTCGGGACCGTACCTACGAGCAGTACTTC; CDR3: CASSQARDRTYEQYF
size: few; J: TRBJ2-3; V: TRBV11-1; D: TRBD2; DNA: TGTGCCAGCAGCTTTTCTGGGACTAGCGGGAAGATCACAGATACGCAGTATTTT; CDR3: CASSFSGTSGKITDTQYF
size: few; J: TRBJ2-1; V: TRBV4-3; D: -; DNA: TGCGCCAGCAGCCAAGATAGGCCGGCGTACAATGAGCAGTTCTTC; CDR3: CASSQDRPAYNEQFF
size: few; J: TRBJ2-3; V: TRBV20-1; D: -; DNA: TGCAGTGCTAGAGCAGACAGCACAGATACGCAGTATTTT; CDR3: CSARADSTDTQYF
size: few; J: TRBJ2-1; V: TRBV7-8; D: -; DNA: TGTGCCAGCAGCTCCCATAACAATGAGCAGTTCTTC; CDR3: CASSSHNNEQFF
size: many; J: TRBJ2-7; V: TRBV5-1; D: -; DNA: TGCGCCAGCAGCTCTTTATCCGGTTCAGAAGCGCACGAGCAGTACTTC; CDR3: CASSSLSGSEAHEQYF
size: many; J: TRBJ1-5; V: TRBV3-1; D: -; DNA: TGTGCCAGCGGGGATAATCAGCCCCAGCATTTT; CDR3: CASGDNQPQHF
size: few; J: TRBJ2-5; V: TRBV7-2; D: -; DNA: TGTGCCAGCAGCTTAGTCAGGGCGGACCAAGAGACCCAGTACTTC; CDR3: CASSLVRADQETQYF
size: -; J: TRBJ2-7; V: TRBV30; D: -; DNA: TGTGCCTGGACCGGGGGCCACTACGAGCAGTACTTC; CDR3: CAWTGGHYEQYF
size: many; J: TRBJ2-7; V: TRBV10-3; D: TRBD2; DNA: TGTGCCATCGGAGCGGGAGCCCGGGCCTACGAGCAGTACTTC; CDR3: CAIGAGARAYEQYF
size: few; J: TRBJ1-1; V: TRBV20-1; D: TRBD1; DNA: TGCAGTGCTGGCCGGGACAGGGGCTTTGAAGCTTTCTTT; CDR3: CSAGRDRGFEAFF
size: -; J: TRBJ2-3; V: TRBV20-1; D: -; DNA: TGCAGTGCTGGGGCTAGCGGCACAGATACGCAGTATTTT; CDR3: CSAGASGTDTQYF
size: few; J: TRBJ2-3; V: TRBV28; D: TRBD2; DNA: TGTGCCAGCAGAGTAGCGGGAGGGTCCACCGATACGCAGTATTTT; CDR3: CASRVAGGSTDTQYF
size: many; J: TRBJ2-7; V: TRBV7-9; D: -; DNA: TGTGCCAGCAGCCTCCGCGGGATTTCCTACGAGCAGTACTTC; CDR3: CASSLRGISYEQYF
size: few; J: TRBJ2-5; V: TRBV7-6; D: TRBD2; DNA: TGTGCCAGCAGCCTTAGCGGGGCAGGGTACTATCAAGAGACCCAGTACTTC; CDR3: CASSLSGAGYYQETQYF
size: many; J: TRBJ2-7; V: TRBV20-1; D: TRBD2; DNA: TGCAGTGCAGCTAATCTAGCGGGAGGTATCTACGAGCAGTACTTC; CDR3: CSAANLAGGIYEQYF
size: few; J: TRBJ1-6; V: TRBV20-1; D: TRBD1; DNA: TGCAGTGCTCTTCCCGCCGGGACAGGGGCAGAAACACCCCTCCACTTT; CDR3: CSALPAGTGAETPLHF
size: few; J: TRBJ1-4; V: TRBV15; D: -; DNA: TGTGCCACCAGCCCCCGGACGGGCGGGAATGAAAAACTGTTTTTT; CDR3: CATSPRTGGNEKLFF
size: few; J: TRBJ1-4; V: TRBV4-3; D: -; DNA: TGCGCCAGCAGCGCCCTTGGGGGCCAGCATGAAAAACTGTTTTTT; CDR3: CASSALGGQHEKLFF
size: -; J: TRBJ2-3; V: TRBV11-2; D: TRBD2; DNA: TGTGCCAGCAGCTTAGGACCTAGCGGGAGGGCGGCCACAGATACGCAGTATTTT; CDR3: CASSLGPSGRAATDTQYF
size: many; J: TRBJ2-1; V: TRBV29-1; D: TRBD2; DNA: TGCAGCCATGATAGGGCTAGCGGGATGAATGAGCAGTTCTTC; CDR3: CSHDRASGMNEQFF
size: -; J: TRBJ2-5; V: TRBV29-1; D: TRBD1; DNA: TGCAGCGTTGAAGCCCGGGACAGGGGTTTCGGGGAGACCCAGTACTTC; CDR3: CSVEARDRGFGETQYF
size: -; J: TRBJ2-2; V: TRBV29-1; D: -; DNA: TGCAGCGTTGAATGGGGGGCGGTTGGATCCGGGGAGCTGTTTTTT; CDR3: CSVEWGAVGSGELFF
size: many; J: TRBJ2-7; V: TRBV10-3; D: -; DNA: TGTGCCATCAGTGAGTCGTCCGGTCCCTACGAGCAGTACTTC; CDR3: CAISESSGPYEQYF
size: -; J: TRBJ1-5; V: TRBV10-3; D: -; DNA: TGTGCCATCAGTGGAATAAGCAATCAGCCCCAGCATTTT; CDR3: CAISGISNQPQHF
size: many; J: TRBJ2-3; V: TRBV7-8; D: TRBD2; DNA: TGTGCCAGCAGCGCCACTAGCGGGAGAGGGAAAGATACGCAGTATTTT; CDR3: CASSATSGRGKDTQYF
size: many; J: TRBJ2-3; V: TRBV20-1; D: -; DNA: TGCAGTGCTAGAGATAGGACAGAGCCCACAGATACGCAGTATTTT; CDR3: CSARDRTEPTDTQYF
size: -; J: TRBJ2-1; V: TRBV5-4; D: TRBD2; DNA: TGTGCCAGCAGCCCTAGACTAGCGGAGCAGTTCTTC; CDR3: CASSPRLAEQFF
size: many; J: TRBJ2-1; V: TRBV7-3; D: TRBD2; DNA: TGTGCCAGCAGCTTAACGCCTAGCGGGAGGAATGAGCAGTTCTTC; CDR3: CASSLTPSGRNEQFF
size: -; J: TRBJ1-1; V: TRBV15; D: -; DNA: TGTGCCACCAGCAGACAGGAGGCGGGCACTGAAGCTTTCTTT; CDR3: CATSRQEAGTEAFF
size: many; J: TRBJ2-5; V: TRBV4-2; D: TRBD2; DNA: TGTGCCAGCAGCCTCCACGGGAGGGCGGGAGAGACCCAGTACTTC; CDR3: CASSLHGRAGETQYF
size: few; J: TRBJ2-1; V: TRBV7-2; D: -; DNA: TGTGCCAGCAGCTTCGGGGCGGAAAGCTCCTACAATGAGCAGTTCTTC; CDR3: CASSFGAESSYNEQFF
size: few; J: TRBJ2-1; V: TRBV5-5; D: TRBD2; DNA: TGTGCCAGCAGCTCCAAAGCGGGAGAACACAATGAGCAGTTCTTC; CDR3: CASSSKAGEHNEQFF
size: few; J: TRBJ2-5; V: TRBV20-1; D: TRBD1; DNA: TGCAGTGCAGACAGGGGCCAAGAGACCCAGTACTTC; CDR3: CSADRGQETQYF
size: many; J: TRBJ2-1; V: TRBV29-1; D: TRBD2; DNA: TGCAGCGTAAATCCGGGACTAGGACGCAATGAGCAGTTCTTC; CDR3: CSVNPGLGRNEQFF
size: few; J: TRBJ2-7; V: TRBV15; D: -; DNA: TGTGCCACCAGCAGTAAGGACAGCAACTACGAGCAGTACTTC; CDR3: CATSSKDSNYEQYF
size: many; J: TRBJ2-1; V: TRBV30; D: -; DNA: TGTGCCTGGAGTCACTCACTAAGGCTCTACAATGAGCAGTTCTTC; CDR3: CAWSHSLRLYNEQFF
size: -; J: TRBJ2-5; V: TRBV5-6; D: -; DNA: TGTGCCAGCAGTAGTTCGACTAGGCGGTTGGGAGAGACCCAGTACTTC; CDR3: CASSSSTRRLGETQYF
size: few; J: TRBJ2-2; V: TRBV7-9; D: -; DNA: TGTGCCAGCAGCTCTCCGGGACTTCACACCGGGGAGCTGTTTTTT; CDR3: CASSSPGLHTGELFF
size: -; J: TRBJ2-3; V: TRBV4-2; D: -; DNA: TGTGCCAGCGGCCCCGGGCTTACCTCCGATACGCAGTATTTT; CDR3: CASGPGLTSDTQYF
size: few; J: TRBJ2-7; V: TRBV4-3; D: TRBD1; DNA: TGCGCCAGCAGCCAACGGACAGGGCACTACGAGCAGTACTTC; CDR3: CASSQRTGHYEQYF
size: many; J: TRBJ1-1; V: TRBV12-3/TRBV12-4; D: -; DNA: TGTGCCAGCAGTTTGCGGACAGAAGCTTTCTTT; CDR3: CASSLRTEAFF
size: few; J: TRBJ2-6; V: TRBV6-1; D: -; DNA: TGTGCCAGCATCGGGACTGGGGCCAACGTCCTGACTTTC; CDR3: CASIGTGANVLTF
size: -; J: TRBJ1-2; V: TRBV18; D: -; DNA: TGTGCCAGCTCACCACTGGGGGATGGCTACACCTTC; CDR3: CASSPLGDGYTF